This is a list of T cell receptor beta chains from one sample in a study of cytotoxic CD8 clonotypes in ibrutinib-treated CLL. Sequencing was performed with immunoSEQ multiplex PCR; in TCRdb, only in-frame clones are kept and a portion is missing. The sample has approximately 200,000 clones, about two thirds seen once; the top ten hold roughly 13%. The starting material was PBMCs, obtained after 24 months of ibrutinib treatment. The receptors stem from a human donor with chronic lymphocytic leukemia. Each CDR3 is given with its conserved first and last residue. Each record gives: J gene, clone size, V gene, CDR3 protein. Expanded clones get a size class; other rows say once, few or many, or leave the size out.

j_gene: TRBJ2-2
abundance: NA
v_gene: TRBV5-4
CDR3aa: CASSLARTGELFF

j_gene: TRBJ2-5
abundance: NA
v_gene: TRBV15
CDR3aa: CATSRDLGAGETQYF

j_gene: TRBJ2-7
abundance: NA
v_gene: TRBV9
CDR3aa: CASGRGPGLAGAYPEQYF

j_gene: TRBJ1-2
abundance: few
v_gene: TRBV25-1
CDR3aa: CASSPGGPGYTF

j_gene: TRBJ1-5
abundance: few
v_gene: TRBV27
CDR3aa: CASSPGLSPRRPQHF

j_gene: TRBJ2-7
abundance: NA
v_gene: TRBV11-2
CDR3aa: CASSFLGSKFGSEQYF

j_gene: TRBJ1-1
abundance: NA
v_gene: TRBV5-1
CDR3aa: CASSFGDLNTEAFF

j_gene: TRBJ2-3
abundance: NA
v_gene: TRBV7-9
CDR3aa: CASIGARGSTDTQYF

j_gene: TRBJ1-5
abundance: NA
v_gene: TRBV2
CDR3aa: CASSGTGGDQPQHF

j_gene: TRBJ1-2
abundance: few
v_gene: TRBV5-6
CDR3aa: CASSKALDRVYSGYTF

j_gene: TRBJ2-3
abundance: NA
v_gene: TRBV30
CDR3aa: CAWRWNIVENTDTQYF

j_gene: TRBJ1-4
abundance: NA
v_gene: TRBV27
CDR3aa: CASSSYWGSPEEKLFF

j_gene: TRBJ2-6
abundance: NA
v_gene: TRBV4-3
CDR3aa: CASSQDGLAGSGANVLTF

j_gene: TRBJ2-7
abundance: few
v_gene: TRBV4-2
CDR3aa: CASRSNSYEQYF

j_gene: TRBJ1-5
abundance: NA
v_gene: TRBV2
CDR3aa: CASRPGGVQPQHF

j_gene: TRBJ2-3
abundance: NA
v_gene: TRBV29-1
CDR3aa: CSGEEAGGGDTQYF

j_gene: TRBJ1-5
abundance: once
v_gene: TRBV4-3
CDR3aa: CASSQVFSYSNQPQHF

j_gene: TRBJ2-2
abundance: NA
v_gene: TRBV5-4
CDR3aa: CASSFFMNTGELFF

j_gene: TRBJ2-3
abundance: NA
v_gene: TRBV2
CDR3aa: CASSPGTVSTDTQYF

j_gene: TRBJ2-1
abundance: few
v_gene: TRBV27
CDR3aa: CASGSGYNEQFF